Each of the 30 T cell receptor beta chains below was sequenced from the same sample in a study of blood T cell repertoires in COVID-19. Profiling relied on immunoSEQ multiplex PCR, and the TCRdb table lists in-frame clones only, not all of them. The sample holds around 210,000 clones, around four fifths seen once. Sequenced input: peripheral blood. The source of these receptors is a man aged 60-69 years with COVID-19, enrolled during active disease.

The V and J genes are TRBV27 and TRBJ1-2; 8 nucleotides line up with TRBD1. The ends lost 6 bases at V and 3 bases at J; junction bases unmatched: 9. The CDR3 has 15 residues. Germline CDR1 is MNHEY and CDR2 is SMNVEV (reference sequence). The CDR3 DNA reads as TGTGCCAGCAGCCGGAGACAGGGGATTGACTATGGCTACACCTTC. Its protein is CASSRRQGIDYGYTF.

The chain employs TRBV28 and TRBJ2-1; D perhaps matches TRBD2 (6 bases). This CDR3 comprises 16 residues. Germline CDR1 is MDHEN and CDR2 is SYDVKM. Trimming shortened V by 4 bases and J by 8 bases, and 21 bases separated the two germline ends. The CDR3 reads CASSSPPGGRGDEQFF. The CDR3 DNA reads as TGTGCCAGCAGTTCCCCTCCTGGGGGGAGAGGCGATGAGCAGTTCTTC.

The chain couples TRBV3-1 (or the pseudogene TRBV3-2) to TRBJ2-7, with 7 bases aligning to TRBD2. V trimming: 4 bases; J trimming: 2 bases; junction bases outside the gene matches: 8. Germline V CDR1 and CDR2: LGHDT, YNNKEL (reference sequence). The CDR3 is 15 amino acids. The CDR3 is CASSPSSSGTYEQYF. In DNA form, the CDR3 reads TGTGCCAGCAGCCCTTCCTCTAGCGGAACCTACGAGCAGTACTTC.

The chain links TRBV7-3 to TRBJ2-2; tentatively, D is TRBD1 (5 bases). The CDR3 covers 14 residues. V shed 2 bases and J shed 7 bases, with 11 bases lying between them. Germline V gives CDR1 SGHTA, CDR2 FQGTGA. CDR3 in amino acids: CASSLGSQGGELFF. CDR3 nucleotides: TGTGCCAGCAGCTTAGGGTCTCAGGGCGGGGAGCTGTTTTTT.

The chain is built from TRBV18 and TRBJ2-1, with 10 positions matching TRBD2. Germline V gene sequence: CDR1 KGHSH, CDR2 LQKENI. The CDR3 has 16 amino acids. V gave up 3 bases and J gave up 6 bases; unmatched junction bases: 8. CDR3 bases: TGTGCCAGCTCACCGGGTCCTAGCGGGAGCCCCAATGAGCAGTTCTTC. As protein: CASSPGPSGSPNEQFF.

The chain joins TRBV6-2 or TRBV6-3 to TRBJ1-4; D gene unclear. The V gene's germline CDR1 is MNHEY and CDR2 SVGEGT. V lost 5 bases and J 8 bases, leaving 15 bases between the germline ends. The CDR3 sequence is 14 residues long. The CDR3 nucleotides read TGTGCCAGCAGTGACCCGGAGCAAAGGGAAAAACTGTTTTTT. Translation gives CASSDPEQREKLFF.

The chain is built from TRBV18 and TRBJ2-7, with D possibly TRBD1 on 6 matching bases. CDR3 length: 14 amino acids. The V end lost 1 base, the J end lost 4 bases, and 11 bases lay between the germline ends. CDR1 KGHSH and CDR2 LQKENI come from the germline V gene. CDR3 in DNA: TGTGCCAGCTCACCACAGAGGGGGTTGTACGAGCAGTACTTC. Its translation: CASSPQRGLYEQYF.

CDR3 DNA sequence: TGTGCCAGCAGTGATCAGGGGGCTAGGGCTGAAGCTTTCTTT. Amino acids: CASSDQGARAEAFF. The rearrangement joins TRBV2 to TRBJ1-1; 8 positions match TRBD1. V trimming: 3 bases; J trimming: 6 bases; junction bases outside the gene matches: 6. The CDR3 contains 14 residues. Germline lookup yields CDR1 SNHLY and CDR2 FYNNEI.

The chain couples TRBV4-2 to TRBJ1-6; no clear D gene. Trimming removed 1 base at V and 8 bases at J, with 6 bases between. The length of the CDR3 is 13 residues. The V gene's germline CDR1 is LGHNA and CDR2 YNFKEQ. The DNA for the CDR3 is TGTGCCAGCAGCCAAGCATCGGATTCACCCCTCCACTTT. Amino acids: CASSQASDSPLHF.

This chain uses TRBV4-1 with TRBJ1-5; possible D gene TRBD1, 5 bases. The V gene lost 2 bases and the J gene lost 2 bases, with 13 bases spanning the gap. Germline CDR1 and CDR2: MGHRA and YSYEKL. The CDR3 runs to 16 residues. The CDR3 nucleotides are TGCGCCAGCAGCCAAATGGGGGGAATGGGCAATCAGCCCCAGCATTTT. Translation gives CASSQMGGMGNQPQHF.

CDR3 coding DNA: TGCGCCAGCAGCTTGGCACAGAACACCGGGGAGCTGTTTTTT. Its protein product is CASSLAQNTGELFF. This sequence joins TRBV5-1 and TRBJ2-2; the D is unclear. The germline gives CDR1 SGHRS, CDR2 YFSETQ. V shed 0 bases and J shed 1 base, with 4 bases lying between them. This CDR3 has 14 amino acids.

The chain is built from TRBV7-2 and TRBJ1-2; weak D call: TRBD1 (6 bases). Trimming left V 3 bases short and J 0 bases short, with 8 bases between. The CDR3 consists of 14 residues. Germline values: CDR1 SGHTA, CDR2 FQGNSA. The CDR3 is CASSLGHTNYGYTF. The CDR3 DNA reads TGTGCCAGCAGCTTGGGACACACTAACTATGGCTACACCTTC.

This clone appeared a few times. The chain has TRBV27 and TRBJ1-2; TRBD1 matches 8 bases. CDR1 and CDR2 from the germline V gene are MNHEY and SMNVEV (reference sequence). This CDR3 comprises 15 residues. Germline trimming cut 5 bases from V and 8 bases from J; bases unmatched to any gene: 13. CDR3 amino acids: CASSVHRGQGSGYTF. DNA for the CDR3: TGTGCCAGCAGTGTCCACCGCGGACAGGGATCCGGCTACACCTTC.

The chain recombines TRBV9 with TRBJ2-2; 8 bases are a match to TRBD1. V shed 3 bases, J shed 6 bases, and the junction held 10 bases outside the gene matches. This CDR3 has 16 residues. The germline V gene has CDR1 SGDLS and CDR2 YYNGEE. The CDR3 sequence: CASSAQSGGAPGELFF. DNA of the CDR3: TGTGCCAGCAGCGCCCAGTCAGGGGGCGCGCCCGGGGAGCTGTTTTTT.

The J gene is TRBJ1-2, the V gene TRBV24-1; a weak D match, TRBD1 (6 bases). The V end lost 3 bases, the J end lost 3 bases, and 16 bases lay between the germline ends. Germline V lookup: CDR1 KGHDR, CDR2 SFDVKD. The CDR3 consists of 16 residues. The CDR3 nucleotides read TGTGCCACCAGTGATCACCGGGACAAGGCCTACTATGGCTACACCTTC. Amino acids: CATSDHRDKAYYGYTF.

The rearrangement uses TRBV7-9 and TRBJ2-2, with 9 nucleotides matching TRBD1. The J segment lost 4 bases and the V segment lost 3 bases, leaving 3 bases of the junction unmatched. CDR3 length equals 15 residues. CDR1 is SEHNR, CDR2 FQNEAQ, per germline (reference sequence). CDR3 coding DNA: TGTGCCAGCAGCTTCGGGACAGGGAGCACCGGGGAGCTGTTTTTT. Its translation: CASSFGTGSTGELFF.

Remarks on this clone: Other nucleotide sequences from this sample produce the same CDR3. The chain uses TRBV4-3 and TRBJ1-2; 10 nucleotides match TRBD1. Germline loops: CDR1 LGHNA, CDR2 YSLEER. This CDR3 comprises 15 residues. The V segment lost 3 bases and the J segment 0 bases; nucleotides outside the gene matches: 1. Here the CDR3 DNA reads TGCGCCAGCAGCCAGGGGACAGGGGCTAACTATGGCTACACCTTC. This sequence encodes CASSQGTGANYGYTF.

The chain uses TRBV10-1 and TRBJ2-1; 10 bases fit TRBD2. J gave up 2 bases and V 5 bases, and 0 bases lay outside the gene matches. Germline CDR1 WNHNN, CDR2 SYGVQD (reference sequence). This CDR3 comprises 14 residues. The CDR3 region is CASSSGRAYNEQFF. The CDR3 nucleotides read TGCGCCAGCAGTAGCGGGAGGGCCTACAATGAGCAGTTCTTC.

This chain uses TRBV7-6 with TRBJ2-7; 9 bases are a match to TRBD1. CDR1 and CDR2 (germline): SGHVS, FNYEAQ. The J segment lost 6 bases and the V segment lost 0 bases, leaving 9 bases of the junction unmatched. CDR3 length: 16 amino acids. The CDR3 here is CASSLALGGQGGEQYF. DNA for the CDR3: TGTGCCAGCAGCTTAGCGCTGGGGGGACAGGGCGGCGAGCAGTACTTC.

The V call is TRBV10-3, the J call TRBJ1-2, with 8 nucleotides matching TRBD1. The junction had 2 bases not matched to a gene; V was cut back by 4 bases and J by 1 base. There are 14 residues in the CDR3. Germline loops: CDR1 ENHRY, CDR2 SYGVKD. The CDR3 sequence is CAISGTGFNYGYTF. The DNA for the CDR3 is TGTGCCATCAGTGGGACAGGGTTTAACTATGGCTACACCTTC.

The chain uses TRBV7-9 and TRBJ1-2, with 7 bases aligning to TRBD1. The length of the CDR3 is 13 residues. Looked up from germline, CDR1 is SEHNR and CDR2 is FQNEAQ (reference sequence). V dropped 8 bases and J dropped 2; count of bases not matched to a gene: 5. The CDR3 protein is CASGRQGNYGYTF. The CDR3 coding sequence is TGTGCCAGCGGTCGACAGGGAAACTATGGCTACACCTTC.

This clone has only a few counts. DNA of the CDR3: TGTGCCAGCAGCTTATGGAGCGGCCCGAACACCGGGGAGCTGTTTTTT. Translating it yields CASSLWSGPNTGELFF. The rearrangement links TRBV7-3 to TRBJ2-2; D perhaps matches TRBD2 (5 bases). In germline, CDR1 is SGHTA, CDR2 FQGTGA. This CDR3 spans 16 amino acids. The ends were cut back, 2 bases at V and 0 bases at J, with 10 bases in the middle.

V is TRBV9 and J is TRBJ2-7; tentatively, D is TRBD2 (7 bases). V was trimmed by 3 bases and J by 6 bases, leaving 16 bases between them. The CDR3 length is 14 residues. The germline gives CDR1 SGDLS, CDR2 YYNGEE. The CDR3 region is CASSGLVRGGEQYF. In DNA, the CDR3 is TGTGCCAGCAGCGGACTGGTGAGGGGGGGCGAGCAGTACTTC.

The chain is built from TRBV4-3 and TRBJ2-3; D uncertain. The CDR3 is 14 residues long. Deletions cut 0 bases from V and 1 base from J, with 5 bases between. Germline-derived CDR1 and CDR2 are LGHNA and YSLEER. The CDR3 DNA is TGCGCCAGCAGCCAAGATCGGGGCACAGATACGCAGTATTTT. This sequence encodes CASSQDRGTDTQYF.

V is TRBV24-1 and J is TRBJ1-2, with TRBD1 matching 7 bases. The CDR3 consists of 13 residues. V lost 6 bases to trimming and J lost 7 bases; unmatched junction nucleotides: 7. Germline values: CDR1 KGHDR, CDR2 SFDVKD. The CDR3 nucleotides are TGTGCCACCAGTTTTGACAGGGCTCGTGGCTACACCTTC. Translated, it gives CATSFDRARGYTF.

This clone is a singleton in its sample. The chain uses TRBV5-5 and TRBJ2-7, with D possibly being TRBD1 (6 bases). Trimming pared 2 bases from V and 3 bases from J, leaving 9 bases between. The CDR3 is 13 amino acids. Germline-derived CDR1 and CDR2 are SGHKS and YYEKEE (reference sequence). The CDR3 bases are TGTGCCAGCAGCTTCGGACAGAGCTACGAGCAGTACTTC. Residues: CASSFGQSYEQYF.

V and J are TRBV27 and TRBJ1-4, with 9 bases lining up with TRBD1. Germline V lookup: CDR1 MNHEY, CDR2 SMNVEV (reference sequence). V lost 3 bases and J lost 8; bases outside the gene matches: 7. The CDR3 is 15 amino acids. The CDR3 DNA follows: TGTGCCAGCAGTTTCGGGACAGGGCCTATAGAAAAACTGTTTTTT. Translation gives CASSFGTGPIEKLFF.

The chain couples TRBV5-1 to TRBJ1-3; no clear D. The V gene's germline CDR1 is SGHRS and CDR2 YFSETQ. Trimming removed 4 bases from V and 0 bases from J, with 11 bases in between. The CDR3 consists of 15 residues. The CDR3 loop is CASSASGHSGNTIYF. The CDR3 bases are TGCGCCAGCAGCGCATCAGGTCACTCTGGAAACACCATATATTTT. Based on the CDR3 plus reference TRBV5-1 and TRBJ1-3, the full variable domain is KAGVTQTPRYLIKTRGQQVTLSCSPISGHRSVSWYQQTPGQGLQFLFEYFSETQRNKGNFPGRFSGRQFSNSRSEMNVSTLELGDSALYLCASSASGHSGNTIYFGEGSWLTVV.

V usage is TRBV29-1 and J usage is TRBJ1-1; 9 bases agree with TRBD1. The germline V gene has CDR1 SQVTM and CDR2 ANQGSEA. The CDR3 is made up of 13 amino acids. V shed 4 bases, J shed 4 bases, and the junction held 4 bases outside the gene matches. In DNA, the CDR3 is TGCAGCGTTGGGGACAGGGCGAGCACTGAAGCTTTCTTT. Translated: CSVGDRASTEAFF.

This clone was recorded only once. The genes are TRBV7-9 and TRBJ2-1; no definite D call. Germline V CDR1 and CDR2: SEHNR, FQNEAQ (reference sequence). The CDR3 loop spans 14 amino acids. Trimming stripped 2 bases from V and 3 bases from J, with 8 bases between. The CDR3, as DNA: TGTGCCAGCAGCTTATTGGCAGTCTACAATGAGCAGTTCTTC. It encodes CASSLLAVYNEQFF.